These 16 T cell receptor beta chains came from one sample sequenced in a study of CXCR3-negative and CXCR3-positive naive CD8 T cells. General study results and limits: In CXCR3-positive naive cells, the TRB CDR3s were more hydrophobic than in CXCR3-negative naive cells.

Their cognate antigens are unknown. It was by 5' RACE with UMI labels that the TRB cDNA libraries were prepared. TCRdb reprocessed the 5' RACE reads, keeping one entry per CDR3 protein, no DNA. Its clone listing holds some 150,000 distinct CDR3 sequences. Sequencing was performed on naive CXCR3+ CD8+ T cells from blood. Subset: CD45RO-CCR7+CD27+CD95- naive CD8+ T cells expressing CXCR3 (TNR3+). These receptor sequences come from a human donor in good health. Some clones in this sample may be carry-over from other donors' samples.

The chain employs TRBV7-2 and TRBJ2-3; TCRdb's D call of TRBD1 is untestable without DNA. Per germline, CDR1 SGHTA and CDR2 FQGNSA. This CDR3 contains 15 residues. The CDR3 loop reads CASSSRDRETDTQYF.

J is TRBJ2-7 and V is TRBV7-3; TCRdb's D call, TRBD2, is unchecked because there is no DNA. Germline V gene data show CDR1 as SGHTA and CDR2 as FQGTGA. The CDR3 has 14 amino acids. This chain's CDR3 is CASSPSGSTYEQYF.

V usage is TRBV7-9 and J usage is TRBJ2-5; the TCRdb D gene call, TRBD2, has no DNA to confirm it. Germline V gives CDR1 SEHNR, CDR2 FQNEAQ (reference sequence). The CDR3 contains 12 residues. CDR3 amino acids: CASSSSRPIRYF.

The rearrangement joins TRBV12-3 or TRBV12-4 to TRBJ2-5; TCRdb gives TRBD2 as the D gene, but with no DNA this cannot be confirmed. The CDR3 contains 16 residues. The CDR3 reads CASSPQLAGYQETQYF.

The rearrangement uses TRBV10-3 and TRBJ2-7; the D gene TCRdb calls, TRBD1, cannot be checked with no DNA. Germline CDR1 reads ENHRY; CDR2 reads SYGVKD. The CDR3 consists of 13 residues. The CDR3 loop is CASGTESSYEQYF.

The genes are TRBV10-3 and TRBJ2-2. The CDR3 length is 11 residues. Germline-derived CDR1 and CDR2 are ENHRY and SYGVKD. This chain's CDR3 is CAISAAGELFF.

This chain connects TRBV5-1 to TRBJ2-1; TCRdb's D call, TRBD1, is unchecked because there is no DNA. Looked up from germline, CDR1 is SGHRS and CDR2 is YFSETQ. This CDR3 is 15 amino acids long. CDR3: CASSLTGGAYNEQFF.

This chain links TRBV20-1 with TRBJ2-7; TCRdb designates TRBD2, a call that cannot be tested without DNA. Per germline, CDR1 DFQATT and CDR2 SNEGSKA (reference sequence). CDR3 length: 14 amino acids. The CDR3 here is CSARDPRVGLEQYF.

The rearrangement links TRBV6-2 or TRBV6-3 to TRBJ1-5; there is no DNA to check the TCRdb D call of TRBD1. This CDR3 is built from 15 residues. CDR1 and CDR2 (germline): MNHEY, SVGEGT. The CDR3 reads CASSYSRVDNQPQHF.

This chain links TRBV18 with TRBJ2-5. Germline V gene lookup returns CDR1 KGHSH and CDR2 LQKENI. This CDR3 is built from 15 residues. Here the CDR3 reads CASSPRVEYQETQYF.

This chain's CDR3 is CASSQVARGLGDTQYF. This chain connects TRBV4-2 to TRBJ2-3; TCRdb selects TRBD1, and the lack of DNA leaves this call unchecked. The CDR3 runs to 16 residues. CDR1 is LGHNA, CDR2 YNFKEQ, per germline.

The CDR3 loop reads CASSLIGRNTEAFF. V and J are TRBV7-9 and TRBJ1-1. This CDR3 comprises 14 residues. Germline lookup yields CDR1 SEHNR and CDR2 FQNEAQ (reference sequence).

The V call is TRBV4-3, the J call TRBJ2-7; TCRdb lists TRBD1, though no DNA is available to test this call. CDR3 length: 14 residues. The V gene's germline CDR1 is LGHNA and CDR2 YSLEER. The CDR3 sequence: CASSQDRVGAEQYF.

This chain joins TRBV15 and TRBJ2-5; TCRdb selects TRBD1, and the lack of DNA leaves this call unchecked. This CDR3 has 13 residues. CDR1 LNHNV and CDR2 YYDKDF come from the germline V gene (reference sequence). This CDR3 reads CATGQHLQETQYF.

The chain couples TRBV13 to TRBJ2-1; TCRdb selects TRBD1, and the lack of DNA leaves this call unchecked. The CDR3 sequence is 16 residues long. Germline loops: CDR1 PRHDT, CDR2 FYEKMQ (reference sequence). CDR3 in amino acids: CASSLMGGGVAGEQFF. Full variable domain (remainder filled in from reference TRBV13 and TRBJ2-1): AAGVIQSPRHLIKEKRETATLKCYPIPRHDTVYWYQQGPGQDPQFLISFYEKMQSDKGSIPDRFSAQQFSDYHSELNMSSLELGDSALYFCASSLMGGGVAGEQFFGPGTRLTVL.

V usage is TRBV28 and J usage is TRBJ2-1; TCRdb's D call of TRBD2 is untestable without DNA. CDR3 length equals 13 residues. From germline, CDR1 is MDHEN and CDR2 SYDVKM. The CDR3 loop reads CATEQREGHEQFF. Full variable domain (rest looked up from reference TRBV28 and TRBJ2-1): DVKVTQSSRYLVKRTGEKVFLECVQDMDHENMFWYRQDPGLGLRLIYFSYDVKMKEKGDIPEGYSVSREKKERFSLILESASTNQTSMYLCATEQREGHEQFFGPGTRLTVL.